These T cell receptor beta chains were read from a single sample in a study of cytomegalovirus exposure and HLA in healthy donors. Produced via immunoSEQ multiplex PCR; TCRdb's table is partial and in-frame only. The table lists roughly 200,000 clones, more than 60% of them singletons. Sequenced: PBMCs. Receptor source: a woman aged 55-75 years in good health and CMV-seropositive. Each CDR3 is given with its conserved first and last residue. Each record gives: D gene, V gene, clone size, J gene, CDR3 DNA, CDR3 protein. D genes are given only for firm matches. Only some rows state a clone size, as once, few, many or a class for expanded clones.

D gene: TRBD2
V gene: TRBV5-1
clone size: few
J gene: TRBJ2-1
CDR3 DNA: TGCGCCAGCAGCCTTGACGGGACTAGCGGAACCAATGAGCAGTTCTTC
CDR3 protein: CASSLDGTSGTNEQFF

D gene: -
V gene: TRBV27
clone size: -
J gene: TRBJ1-1
CDR3 DNA: TGTGCCAGCAGGGCGGGGGTGGGGTACACTGAAGCTTTCTTT
CDR3 protein: CASRAGVGYTEAFF

D gene: -
V gene: TRBV5-1
clone size: -
J gene: TRBJ1-1
CDR3 DNA: TGCGCCAGCACCATCACCCGGAGGGTTTACACTGAAGCTTTCTTT
CDR3 protein: CASTITRRVYTEAFF

D gene: -
V gene: TRBV14
clone size: few
J gene: TRBJ2-3
CDR3 DNA: TGTGCCAGCAGCCTAGTCGAGGATACGCAGTATTTT
CDR3 protein: CASSLVEDTQYF

D gene: TRBD1
V gene: TRBV19
clone size: -
J gene: TRBJ2-7
CDR3 DNA: TGTGCCAGTAGCCGGACAGGTCAAATTAACTACGAGCAGTACTTC
CDR3 protein: CASSRTGQINYEQYF

D gene: -
V gene: TRBV6-6
clone size: -
J gene: TRBJ2-3
CDR3 DNA: TGTGCCAGCAACAGTGGGCAGGGGGGACTCACAGATACGCAGTATTTT
CDR3 protein: CASNSGQGGLTDTQYF

D gene: -
V gene: TRBV6-6
clone size: -
J gene: TRBJ1-4
CDR3 DNA: TGTGCCAGCGGCAATGAAAAACTGTTTTTT
CDR3 protein: CASGNEKLFF

D gene: -
V gene: TRBV7-3
clone size: few
J gene: TRBJ2-1
CDR3 DNA: TGTGCCAGCAGCTTATCGCTAGCGTTTTCCTACAATGAGCAGTTCTTC
CDR3 protein: CASSLSLAFSYNEQFF

D gene: TRBD1
V gene: TRBV5-4
clone size: once
J gene: TRBJ1-4
CDR3 DNA: TGTGCCAGCAGCCTCCTCGCCTTAGGGACAGTAAATGAAAAACTGTTTTTT
CDR3 protein: CASSLLALGTVNEKLFF

D gene: TRBD1
V gene: TRBV28
clone size: once
J gene: TRBJ2-3
CDR3 DNA: TGTGCCAGCAGTTTGACAGGGGGCAGGCAAGATACGCAGTATTTT
CDR3 protein: CASSLTGGRQDTQYF

D gene: TRBD1
V gene: TRBV27
clone size: -
J gene: TRBJ2-7
CDR3 DNA: TGTGCCAGCAGTTTAGGACGGACAGGGGTTCACGAGCAGTACTTC
CDR3 protein: CASSLGRTGVHEQYF

D gene: -
V gene: TRBV28
clone size: -
J gene: TRBJ1-2
CDR3 DNA: TGTGCCAGCAGTTTATATCGCGGCAGGGGCGCCTATGGCTACACCTTC
CDR3 protein: CASSLYRGRGAYGYTF

D gene: -
V gene: TRBV9
clone size: -
J gene: TRBJ2-7
CDR3 DNA: TGTGCCAGCAGCGTAGGAGGGATTGCCTACGAGCAGTACTTC
CDR3 protein: CASSVGGIAYEQYF

D gene: TRBD2
V gene: TRBV9
clone size: -
J gene: TRBJ2-7
CDR3 DNA: TGTGCCAGCAGCGTGGGACTAGCGGGAGCTCACGAGCAGTACTTC
CDR3 protein: CASSVGLAGAHEQYF

D gene: TRBD1
V gene: TRBV5-4
clone size: once
J gene: TRBJ2-3
CDR3 DNA: TGTGCCAGCAGCTTACCGGGGACAGGCGGCACAGATACGCAGTATTTT
CDR3 protein: CASSLPGTGGTDTQYF

D gene: -
V gene: TRBV10-3
clone size: -
J gene: TRBJ1-5
CDR3 DNA: TGTGCCATCAGTGATAAGTCCGGGGGCAATCAGCCCCAGCATTTT
CDR3 protein: CAISDKSGGNQPQHF

D gene: TRBD2
V gene: TRBV6-6
clone size: -
J gene: TRBJ2-1
CDR3 DNA: TGTGCCAGCATTGGGACTAGCGGGGGGGCCTTCTATGAGCAGTTCTTC
CDR3 protein: CASIGTSGGAFYEQFF

D gene: -
V gene: TRBV7-2
clone size: -
J gene: TRBJ1-2
CDR3 DNA: TGTGCCAGCAGCTCCCGGACAGATGGCTACACCTTC
CDR3 protein: CASSSRTDGYTF

D gene: -
V gene: TRBV7-2
clone size: -
J gene: TRBJ1-1
CDR3 DNA: TGTGCCAGCAGCGCAAGGGATAGGGGAGCTTTCTTT
CDR3 protein: CASSARDRGAFF

D gene: -
V gene: TRBV5-6
clone size: -
J gene: TRBJ1-2
CDR3 DNA: TGTGCCAGCAGCTTGACCCGGGAGGCGAACTATGGCTACACCTTC
CDR3 protein: CASSLTREANYGYTF

D gene: TRBD2
V gene: TRBV6-5
clone size: -
J gene: TRBJ2-5
CDR3 DNA: TGTGCCAGCAGTTCCCTCTTCGCGGGGGGAGAGACCCAGTACTTC
CDR3 protein: CASSSLFAGGETQYF

D gene: TRBD1
V gene: TRBV6-5
clone size: -
J gene: TRBJ1-2
CDR3 DNA: TGTGCCAGCAGCCAGGACAGGGCTTACTATGGCTACACCTTC
CDR3 protein: CASSQDRAYYGYTF

D gene: TRBD2
V gene: TRBV5-4
clone size: -
J gene: TRBJ2-1
CDR3 DNA: TGTGCCAGCAGCGGGCCGGGACTAGACTCCTACAATGAGCAGTTCTTC
CDR3 protein: CASSGPGLDSYNEQFF

D gene: TRBD1
V gene: TRBV28
clone size: -
J gene: TRBJ1-5
CDR3 DNA: TGTGCCAGCAGTTACCGACAGGGGTGGAATTCTCAGCCCCAGCATTTT
CDR3 protein: CASSYRQGWNSQPQHF

D gene: TRBD2
V gene: TRBV7-9
clone size: -
J gene: TRBJ2-3
CDR3 DNA: TGTGCCAGCAGCTTTAGCGGGGGGTACACAGATACGCAGTATTTT
CDR3 protein: CASSFSGGYTDTQYF

D gene: TRBD2
V gene: TRBV6-5
clone size: -
J gene: TRBJ2-1
CDR3 DNA: TGTGCCAGCAGTCTAGCGGGACTGGGCAATGAGCAGTTCTTC
CDR3 protein: CASSLAGLGNEQFF

D gene: -
V gene: TRBV6-1
clone size: -
J gene: TRBJ2-1
CDR3 DNA: TGTGCCAGCACCCGGGGGAGTAGCTACAATGAGCAGTTCTTC
CDR3 protein: CASTRGSSYNEQFF

D gene: TRBD2
V gene: TRBV15
clone size: -
J gene: TRBJ2-7
CDR3 DNA: TGTGCCACCAGCGAAGCGGGAGGCGCCTACGAGCAGTACTTC
CDR3 protein: CATSEAGGAYEQYF

D gene: -
V gene: TRBV7-3
clone size: -
J gene: TRBJ2-1
CDR3 DNA: TGTGCCAGCAGCTTAAGTCTAGGGGTTTACAATGAGCAGTTCTTC
CDR3 protein: CASSLSLGVYNEQFF

D gene: TRBD2
V gene: TRBV27
clone size: -
J gene: TRBJ2-5
CDR3 DNA: TGTGCCAGCAGTCCCTTCACTAGCGGGAGGGCCCGGGAGACCCAGTACTTC
CDR3 protein: CASSPFTSGRARETQYF

D gene: TRBD2
V gene: TRBV28
clone size: -
J gene: TRBJ2-1
CDR3 DNA: TGTGCCAGCAGTTCGGCTAGCGGGAGTGGGTCGAAGCAGTTCTTC
CDR3 protein: CASSSASGSGSKQFF

D gene: -
V gene: TRBV6-6
clone size: -
J gene: TRBJ2-7
CDR3 DNA: TGTGCCAGCAGTTTAGACAGGACCTACGAGCAGTACTTC
CDR3 protein: CASSLDRTYEQYF

D gene: -
V gene: TRBV11-3
clone size: -
J gene: TRBJ2-2
CDR3 DNA: TGTGCCAGCAGCTTAGGAGATGGCGGAGGGGTCACCGGGGAGCTGTTTTTT
CDR3 protein: CASSLGDGGGVTGELFF

D gene: -
V gene: TRBV15
clone size: -
J gene: TRBJ2-5
CDR3 DNA: TGTGCCACCAGCAGAGACCCCCCGGACAGACCTGGGGAGACCCAGTACTTC
CDR3 protein: CATSRDPPDRPGETQYF

D gene: TRBD1
V gene: TRBV19
clone size: -
J gene: TRBJ1-1
CDR3 DNA: TGTGCCAGTAGTCTAAGACAGGGGGGAATGAACACTGAAGCTTTCTTT
CDR3 protein: CASSLRQGGMNTEAFF

D gene: TRBD2
V gene: TRBV5-4
clone size: -
J gene: TRBJ2-5
CDR3 DNA: TGTGCCAGCAGCTTCGGCGGGAGGGCCTTACAAGAGACCCAGTACTTC
CDR3 protein: CASSFGGRALQETQYF

D gene: -
V gene: TRBV9
clone size: -
J gene: TRBJ1-2
CDR3 DNA: TGTGCCAGCAGCGTCCCGGGTGTTGATCTTGGCTACACCTTC
CDR3 protein: CASSVPGVDLGYTF

D gene: -
V gene: TRBV5-8
clone size: -
J gene: TRBJ2-7
CDR3 DNA: TGTGCCAGCAGCTTGTGGCAGGGGACCTACGAGCAGTACTTC
CDR3 protein: CASSLWQGTYEQYF

D gene: -
V gene: TRBV30
clone size: -
J gene: TRBJ2-2
CDR3 DNA: TGTGCCTGGAGTGTATTTGCGGTTGCTAGCCGAATTACTTCCACCGGGGAGCTGTTTTTT
CDR3 protein: CAWSVFAVASRITSTGELFF

D gene: -
V gene: TRBV11-1
clone size: -
J gene: TRBJ2-5
CDR3 DNA: TGTGCCAGCAGCTTAGGAAGGAGGTCATTGTGGGAGACCCAGTACTTC
CDR3 protein: CASSLGRRSLWETQYF

D gene: TRBD1
V gene: TRBV5-4
clone size: -
J gene: TRBJ2-5
CDR3 DNA: TGTGCCAGCAGCTGGGGACAGGGGCCACAAGAGACCCAGTACTTC
CDR3 protein: CASSWGQGPQETQYF

D gene: -
V gene: TRBV6-6
clone size: -
J gene: TRBJ1-5
CDR3 DNA: TGTGCCAGCAGTACCCAGGGAGGCCAGCCCCAGCATTTT
CDR3 protein: CASSTQGGQPQHF

D gene: TRBD1
V gene: TRBV5-1
clone size: -
J gene: TRBJ2-7
CDR3 DNA: TGCGCCAGCAGCACCGGGACAGCAAGATCCTACGAGCAGTACTTC
CDR3 protein: CASSTGTARSYEQYF

D gene: -
V gene: TRBV9
clone size: -
J gene: TRBJ2-3
CDR3 DNA: TGTGCCAGCAGCGTAGAATCAGGGGCGCCCACAGATACGCAGTATTTT
CDR3 protein: CASSVESGAPTDTQYF

D gene: TRBD2
V gene: TRBV27
clone size: once
J gene: TRBJ2-2
CDR3 DNA: TGTGCCAGCGGCTCTTCTGGGACTACGTGGGCTTCGGGGGAGCTGTTTTTT
CDR3 protein: CASGSSGTTWASGELFF